Below, 28 T cell receptor beta chains from the same sample are listed, as sequenced in a study of control samples from healthy donors and cancer patients. Using immunoSEQ multiplex PCR, the repertoire was profiled, and TCRdb retains in-frame clones only, with some absent. The profile shows 150,000 or so clones, less than 95% of them singletons. The specimen sequenced was blood. These receptors were obtained from a man between 18 and 29 years old in good health.

The chain joins TRBV2 to TRBJ2-3, with a tentative D call TRBD1 (6 bases). This CDR3 has 15 amino acids. V lost 5 bases and J 0 bases, leaving 12 bases between the germline ends. Germline values: CDR1 SNHLY, CDR2 FYNNEI. The CDR3 is CASSIGQPSTDTQYF. CDR3 in DNA: TGTGCCAGCAGTATAGGACAGCCCAGCACAGATACGCAGTATTTT.

The J gene is TRBJ1-6, the V gene TRBV10-2, with TRBD1 matching 7 bases. The CDR3 is 13 residues long. The ends lost 8 bases at V and 7 bases at J; junction bases unmatched: 5. Per germline, CDR1 WSHSY and CDR2 SAAADI. The CDR3 protein is CASRGDRNSPLHF. In DNA, the CDR3 is TGCGCCAGCCGCGGGGACAGAAATTCACCCCTCCACTTT.

The chain couples TRBV5-1 to TRBJ1-4; possible D gene TRBD1, 5 bases. Trimming left V 3 bases short and J 8 bases short, with 17 bases between. CDR1 SGHRS and CDR2 YFSETQ come from the germline V gene. This CDR3 spans 15 amino acids. The CDR3 loop is CASSWGDRNKEKLFF. CDR3 sequence (DNA): TGCGCCAGCAGCTGGGGGGACCGCAATAAAGAAAAACTGTTTTTT.

The chain recombines TRBV28 with TRBJ1-1, with D hard to call. The CDR3 has 15 amino acids. V lost 10 bases and J 1 base, leaving 19 bases between the germline ends. Germline CDR1 reads MDHEN; CDR2 reads SYDVKM. The CDR3 bases are TGTGCCAACCCCCCTACGGGTGTTGGGAACACTGAAGCTTTCTTT. Translating gives CANPPTGVGNTEAFF. Full variable domain (remainder filled in from reference TRBV28 and TRBJ1-1): DVKVTQSSRYLVKRTGEKVFLECVQDMDHENMFWYRQDPGLGLRLIYFSYDVKMKEKGDIPEGYSVSREKKERFSLILESASTNQTSMYLCANPPTGVGNTEAFFGQGTRLTVV.

The chain has TRBV10-3 and TRBJ2-3, with 7 nucleotides matching TRBD1. Looked up from germline, CDR1 is ENHRY and CDR2 is SYGVKD. The junction had 0 bases not matched to a gene; V was cut back by 2 bases and J by 1 base. CDR3 length: 14 amino acids. CDR3 nucleotides: TGTGCCATCAGTGAGGGACAGGGCACAGATACGCAGTATTTT. It is translated as CAISEGQGTDTQYF.

The chain links TRBV9 to TRBJ2-5; TRBD1 matches at 7 bases. Germline V lookup: CDR1 SGDLS, CDR2 YYNGEE. The CDR3 consists of 17 residues. Trimming cost V 4 bases and J 5 bases; bases outside gene matches: 17. This CDR3 reads CASSPQAGQDQWETQYF. CDR3 bases: TGTGCCAGCAGCCCCCAGGCCGGACAGGATCAGTGGGAGACCCAGTACTTC.

V and J are TRBV28 and TRBJ2-5; 8 nucleotides match TRBD2. The J segment lost 7 bases and the V segment lost 2 bases, leaving 6 bases of the junction unmatched. From germline, CDR1 is MDHEN and CDR2 SYDVKM. This CDR3 region has 14 residues. For the CDR3, the DNA is TGTGCCAGCAGTTTACCGGGAGGGGCGGGGACCCAGTACTTC. It yields the protein CASSLPGGAGTQYF.

The chain couples TRBV5-4 to TRBJ1-3; D not certain. CDR3 length: 13 residues. The germline V gene has CDR1 SGHNT and CDR2 YYREEE (reference sequence). The V gene lost 0 bases and the J gene lost 4 bases, with 5 bases spanning the gap. The CDR3 region has the DNA TGTGCCAGCAGCTTGGTCGGGGGAAACACCATATATTTT. Protein sequence: CASSLVGGNTIYF.

The chain couples TRBV3-1 (or the pseudogene TRBV3-2) to TRBJ1-6; D is perhaps TRBD1 (6 bases). The germline gives CDR1 LGHDT, CDR2 YNNKEL (reference sequence). The V end lost 3 bases, the J end lost 10 bases, and 16 bases lay between the germline ends. The CDR3 contains 15 residues. CDR3 in amino acids: CASSHLTGRDSPLHF. The CDR3, as DNA: TGTGCCAGCAGCCATCTCACAGGGAGGGACTCACCCCTCCACTTT.

The count of this clone is one. The V call is TRBV7-2, the J call TRBJ2-3; either TRBD1 or TRBD2 may supply D (5 bases each). The CDR3 sequence is 12 residues long. V gave up 7 bases and J gave up 4 bases, with 9 bases separating them. Per germline, CDR1 SGHTA and CDR2 FQGNSA. The CDR3 is CASKEGSDTQYF. Here the CDR3 DNA reads TGTGCCAGCAAAGAGGGGTCAGATACGCAGTATTTT.

This clone occurred once. The rearrangement joins TRBV3-1 (or the pseudogene TRBV3-2) to TRBJ2-1; weak D call: TRBD2 (6 bases). The V and J ends lost 5 bases and 9 bases respectively, with 23 bases between them. CDR1 is LGHDT and CDR2 is YNNKEL in the germline V gene (reference sequence). There are 16 residues in the CDR3. CDR3 sequence: CASSISSVGGNGEQFF. The CDR3, as DNA: TGTGCCAGCAGCATAAGTAGCGTGGGGGGTAATGGTGAGCAGTTCTTC.

The CDR3 DNA is TGTGCCAGCAGCTTAGCGTTTGGGACAGGGACAGATGGCTACACCTTC. It encodes CASSLAFGTGTDGYTF. The genes are TRBV7-9 and TRBJ1-2; 9 nucleotides agree with TRBD1. CDR3 size: 16 residues. Germline CDR1 reads SEHNR; CDR2 reads FQNEAQ (reference sequence). J gave up 6 bases and V 0 bases, and 8 bases lay outside the gene matches.

The V and J genes are TRBV27 and TRBJ1-2; 12 positions match TRBD1. The CDR3 totals 18 residues. V was clipped by 7 bases and J by 4 bases; unmatched bases: 16. CDR1 and CDR2 from the germline V gene are MNHEY and SMNVEV (reference sequence). The CDR3 reads CASTLKPGQGARGYGYTF. The DNA for the CDR3 is TGTGCCAGCACCCTCAAACCGGGACAGGGGGCTCGGGGCTATGGCTACACCTTC.

This clone appeared once. This chain joins TRBV23-1 and TRBJ1-5; D unclear. TRBV23-1 is annotated as an ORF whose role is uncertain. V was cut by 4 bases and J by 1 base, with 20 bases left in between. This CDR3 is built from 18 residues. The DNA of the CDR3 is TGCGCCAGCAGTCTTTTAAAGGTCGCGCGAGAGAGCAATCAGCCCCAGCATTTT. It encodes CASSLLKVARESNQPQHF.

J is TRBJ2-6 and V is TRBV9; D might be TRBD2 (5 bases). The germline V gene has CDR1 SGDLS and CDR2 YYNGEE. The V and J ends lost 5 bases and 4 bases respectively, with 13 bases between them. The CDR3 is made up of 15 amino acids. The CDR3 protein is CASRSDPGGANVLTF. In nucleotides, the CDR3 is TGTGCCAGCAGATCGGACCCGGGGGGGGCCAACGTCCTGACTTTC.

This sequence joins TRBV4-1 and TRBJ1-1; tentative D call: TRBD1 (5 bases). V lost 0 bases and J 0 bases, leaving 11 bases between the germline ends. CDR1 is MGHRA and CDR2 is YSYEKL in the germline V gene. The CDR3 has 16 amino acids. CDR3 bases: TGCGCCAGCAGCCAAGAGGCGGGGCACCTGAACACTGAAGCTTTCTTT. Translated, it gives CASSQEAGHLNTEAFF.

The V and J genes are TRBV10-3 and TRBJ2-2, with TRBD2 matching over 10 bases. This CDR3 comprises 14 residues. V gave up 4 bases and J gave up 6 bases; unmatched junction bases: 2. In germline, CDR1 is ENHRY, CDR2 SYGVKD. This CDR3 reads CAISGSGGAGELFF. CDR3 in DNA: TGTGCCATCAGTGGCAGCGGGGGGGCCGGGGAGCTGTTTTTT.

The chain couples TRBV7-9 to TRBJ1-6; a possible D gene is TRBD1 (6 bases). V was clipped by 2 bases and J by 10 bases, with 12 bases between them. This CDR3 spans 14 amino acids. Germline CDR1 and CDR2: SEHNR and FQNEAQ (reference sequence). The CDR3 region has the DNA TGTGCCAGCAGCTTACCCCATGGGGGCTCACCCCTCCACTTT. Its protein is CASSLPHGGSPLHF.

V is TRBV19 and J is TRBJ1-5; D may be TRBD1 (6 bases). Deletions cut 9 bases from V and 4 bases from J, with 16 bases between. The CDR3 has 14 residues. The germline CDR1 and CDR2 sequences are LNHDA and SQIVND (reference sequence). The CDR3 sequence: CASRGGGTNQPQHF. Written as DNA, the CDR3 is TGTGCCAGCAGGGGCGGGGGGACTAATCAGCCCCAGCATTTT.

The rearrangement uses TRBV7-2 and TRBJ2-3; 11 bases agree with TRBD2. CDR3 size: 16 residues. V dropped 5 bases and J dropped 5; count of bases not matched to a gene: 9. Germline CDR1 reads SGHTA; CDR2 reads FQGNSA. The chain's CDR3 is CASSKNSGGAQDTQYF. CDR3 DNA: TGTGCCAGCAGCAAAAATAGCGGGGGGGCCCAAGATACGCAGTATTTT.

The V call is TRBV6-6, the J call TRBJ1-2; D uncertain. Germline CDR1 reads MNHNY; CDR2 reads SVGAGI (reference sequence). This CDR3 comprises 12 residues. V lost 0 bases to trimming and J lost 6 bases, with 5 bases between them. The CDR3, as DNA: TGTGCCAGCAGTTACTCTTCGAATGGCTACACCTTC. Its translation: CASSYSSNGYTF.

This chain links TRBV11-2 with TRBJ2-3; no firm D call. Germline CDR1 and CDR2: SGHAT and FQNNGV. Trimming removed 1 base from V and 6 bases from J, with 2 bases in between. The length of the CDR3 is 11 residues. As DNA, the CDR3 is TGTGCCAGCAGCTTAGCGGATACGCAGTATTTT. Translation: CASSLADTQYF.

CDR3 loop: CASSHGSGTGSWAFF. DNA of the CDR3: TGTGCCAGCAGCCATGGCTCCGGGACAGGGTCGTGGGCTTTCTTT. The chain has TRBV3-1 (or the pseudogene TRBV3-2) and TRBJ1-1, with 9 nucleotides matching TRBD1. Germline values: CDR1 LGHDT, CDR2 YNNKEL (reference sequence). The CDR3 spans 15 residues. J lost 11 bases, V lost 3 bases, and 13 bases had no gene match.

The rearrangement joins TRBV12-5 to TRBJ2-5, with TRBD1 identical over 11 bases. The V gene end was trimmed by 4 bases and the J gene end by 4 bases; junction bases not matched to a gene: 2. CDR1 LGHNT and CDR2 FRNRAP come from the germline V gene. This CDR3 spans 14 amino acids. This CDR3 reads CASGSGTGGETQYF. Here the CDR3 DNA reads TGTGCTAGTGGTTCCGGGACAGGGGGAGAGACCCAGTACTTC.

This clone was counted a few times. This sequence joins TRBV7-9 and TRBJ1-2, with D possibly TRBD1 on 5 matching bases. The V gene's germline CDR1 is SEHNR and CDR2 FQNEAQ (reference sequence). The CDR3 has 14 amino acids. V was shortened by 3 bases and J by 4 bases, with 12 bases between the two germline ends. CDR3 in amino acids: CASSFPPGAYGYTF. The CDR3 DNA reads TGTGCCAGCAGCTTCCCCCCCGGGGCCTATGGCTACACCTTC.

The chain is built from TRBV19 and TRBJ1-1; tentatively, D is TRBD1 (6 bases). Per germline, CDR1 LNHDA and CDR2 SQIVND (reference sequence). This CDR3 is 18 amino acids long. The V gene lost 0 bases and the J gene lost 0 bases, with 17 bases spanning the gap. The CDR3 spells CASSIEVKTGHLNTEAFF. The CDR3 DNA sequence: TGTGCCAGTAGTATAGAGGTCAAAACGGGACACCTGAACACTGAAGCTTTCTTT.

The chain carries TRBV4-1 and TRBJ1-2; D not certain. V was shortened by 0 bases and J by 1 base, with 15 bases between the two germline ends. This CDR3 has 17 amino acids. Germline CDR1 and CDR2: MGHRA and YSYEKL. CDR3 in DNA: TGCGCCAGCAGCCAAGATGGCCACATACCCGATAACTATGGCTACACCTTC. This codes for CASSQDGHIPDNYGYTF.

This chain joins TRBV4-3 and TRBJ1-2; 12 bases fit TRBD1. Germline-derived CDR1 and CDR2 are LGHNA and YSLEER. V dropped 0 bases and J dropped 0; count of bases not matched to a gene: 5. This CDR3 spans 18 amino acids. In nucleotides, the CDR3 is TGCGCCAGCAGCCAAGATGGAGGGGACAGGGGGCCTAACTATGGCTACACCTTC. It codes for CASSQDGGDRGPNYGYTF.